The 23 T cell receptor beta chains below come from one sample, sequenced in a study of T cell changes during pregnancy in multiple sclerosis. The assay was immunoSEQ multiplex PCR, and TCRdb's table has in-frame clones only and misses some. Of approximately 52,000 clones in the sample, approximately 90% were seen once. The starting material was CD4+ T cells from peripheral blood mononuclear cells, obtained after pregnancy. The receptors originated from a female donor with multiple sclerosis, enrolled in a pregnancy study.

The chain links TRBV30 to TRBJ1-5; perhaps TRBD1 as D (5 bases). In germline, CDR1 is GTSNPN, CDR2 SVGIG (reference sequence). The CDR3 totals 14 residues. Deletions cut 3 bases from V and 6 bases from J, with 15 bases between. The CDR3 here is CAWSPGTSGQPQHF. The CDR3 DNA sequence: TGTGCCTGGAGCCCTGGGACTTCTGGTCAGCCCCAGCATTTT.

The V call is TRBV28, the J call TRBJ1-2; 7 bases map to TRBD1. The CDR3 length is 15 residues. The V segment lost 6 bases and the J segment 8 bases; nucleotides outside the gene matches: 15. Looked up from germline, CDR1 is MDHEN and CDR2 is SYDVKM. Written as DNA, the CDR3 is TGTGCCAGCAGCACCCGACAGGGACCCTTCAGAGGCTACACCTTC. Translation: CASSTRQGPFRGYTF.

The rearrangement joins TRBV5-1 to TRBJ2-1; a possible D gene is TRBD1 (6 bases). The CDR3 runs to 13 residues. Germline V gene data show CDR1 as SGHRS and CDR2 as YFSETQ. Trimming pared 3 bases from V and 6 bases from J, leaving 10 bases between. The CDR3 coding sequence is TGCGCCAGCAGCTCACAGGGTTTCAATGAGCAGTTCTTC. Its protein product is CASSSQGFNEQFF.

The rearrangement uses TRBV7-9 and TRBJ1-2; 7 bases are shared with TRBD1. Germline V gene sequence: CDR1 SEHNR, CDR2 FQNEAQ (reference sequence). The CDR3 totals 15 residues. The V and J ends lost 4 bases and 8 bases, in that order; junction bases with no gene match: 13. CDR3 sequence (DNA): TGTGCCAGCAGCTCCGTTAGGGGGCCCGTCAGGGGCTACACCTTC. Its protein is CASSSVRGPVRGYTF. Drawing the rest from reference TRBV7-9 and TRBJ1-2, the complete variable domain is DTGVSQNPRHKITKRGQNVTFRCDPISEHNRLYWYRQTLGQGPEFLTYFQNEAQLEKSRLLSDRFSAERPKGSFSTLEIQRTEQGDSAMYLCASSSVRGPVRGYTFGSGTRLTVV.

The gene calls are TRBV19 and TRBJ1-4; TRBD1 matches at 7 bases. The CDR3 has 16 residues. After removal of 8 bases from V and 4 bases from J, the junction contained 13 bases not matched to a gene. CDR1 and CDR2 (germline): LNHDA, SQIVND (reference sequence). The DNA for the CDR3 is TGTGCCAGTCGATCGCTCACAGGACAGGTTAATGAAAAACTGTTTTTT. Translation gives CASRSLTGQVNEKLFF.

This chain connects TRBV11-2 to TRBJ2-2; 9 bases are a match to TRBD1. The CDR3 consists of 17 residues. Germline CDR1 is SGHAT and CDR2 is FQNNGV. V shed 5 bases and J 4 bases; nucleotides not matched to a gene: 11. The CDR3 DNA is TGTGCCAGCAGCCGAACCCGGACAGGGGACGGCACCGGGGAGCTGTTTTTT. It is translated as CASSRTRTGDGTGELFF. Supplemented by reference TRBV11-2 and TRBJ2-2, the full variable domain reads EAGVAQSPRYKIIEKRQSVAFWCNPISGHATLYWYQQILGQGPKLLIQFQNNGVVDDSQLPKDRFSAERLKGVDSTLKIQPAKLEDSAVYLCASSRTRTGDGTGELFFGEGSRLTVL.

V gene TRBV18 combines with J gene TRBJ1-1; D is unresolved. The V end was cut by 3 bases, the J end by 1 base, with 9 bases between. This CDR3 contains 14 residues. CDR1 is KGHSH, CDR2 LQKENI, per germline. The CDR3 DNA sequence: TGTGCCAGCTCACCCTCCGGGGAGAACACTGAAGCTTTCTTT. This codes for CASSPSGENTEAFF.

V is TRBV9 and J is TRBJ2-2, with D perhaps TRBD1 (6 bases). Germline V gene lookup returns CDR1 SGDLS and CDR2 YYNGEE. The ends were cut back, 5 bases at V and 7 bases at J, with 12 bases in the middle. The CDR3 runs to 13 residues. The CDR3 loop reads CASSRQGHGELFF. DNA for the CDR3: TGTGCCAGCAGTCGGCAGGGACACGGGGAGCTGTTTTTT. The complete variable domain, with remaining parts taken from reference TRBV9 and TRBJ2-2, reads DSGVTQTPKHLITATGQRVTLRCSPRSGDLSVYWYQQSLDQGLQFLIQYYNGEERAKGNILERFSAQQFPDLHSELNLSSLELGDSALYFCASSRQGHGELFFGEGSRLTVL.

This clone was observed a single time. The rearrangement links TRBV30 to TRBJ2-7; unclear D gene. The V end lost 3 bases, the J end lost 5 bases, and 11 bases lay between the germline ends. In germline, CDR1 is GTSNPN, CDR2 SVGIG (reference sequence). CDR3 length equals 12 residues. The CDR3 nucleotides read TGTGCCTGGAGCGGTGGTTTACACGAGCAGTACTTC. Translating it yields CAWSGGLHEQYF. Complete variable domain (other parts from reference TRBV30 and TRBJ2-7): SQTIHQWPATLVQPVGSPLSLECTVEGTSNPNLYWYRQAAGRGLQLLFYSVGIGQISSEVPQNLSASRPQDRQFILSSKKLLLSDSGFYLCAWSGGLHEQYFGPGTRLTVT.

The chain has TRBV7-2 and TRBJ2-7; 12 bases align to TRBD2. CDR1 is SGHTA, CDR2 FQGNSA, per germline. The V gene end was trimmed by 5 bases and the J gene end by 2 bases; junction bases not matched to a gene: 7. The CDR3 has 16 residues. This CDR3 is CASSKGLAGQTYEQYF. The DNA of the CDR3 is TGTGCCAGCAGCAAAGGACTAGCGGGGCAAACCTACGAGCAGTACTTC.

This clone has a single count. The genes are TRBV5-1 and TRBJ2-7; 7 bases agree with TRBD1. This CDR3 comprises 14 residues. After removal of 4 bases from V and 4 bases from J, the junction contained 8 bases not matched to a gene. Germline CDR1 and CDR2: SGHRS and YFSETQ. The CDR3 DNA follows: TGCGCCAGCAGCAGCACAGGGGACCCGTACGAGCAGTACTTC. Protein sequence: CASSSTGDPYEQYF.

This chain joins TRBV19 and TRBJ2-3; 13 positions match TRBD2. CDR1 is LNHDA and CDR2 is SQIVND in the germline V gene (reference sequence). Losses at the gene ends were 3 bases for V and 5 bases for J; bases not matched to a gene: 2. CDR3 length equals 15 residues. The CDR3 nucleotides are TGTGCCAGTAGTATCGGGACTAGCGGGAAAGATACGCAGTATTTT. It is translated as CASSIGTSGKDTQYF.

V gene TRBV7-9 combines with J gene TRBJ2-7; tentatively, D is TRBD2 (6 bases). CDR1 is SEHNR, CDR2 FQNEAQ, per germline (reference sequence). The CDR3 is 12 amino acids. Trimming removed 5 bases from V and 3 bases from J, with 8 bases in between. DNA of the CDR3: TGTGCCAGCAGCCCCGGGGGCTACGAGCAGTACTTC. Its protein product is CASSPGGYEQYF. Variable domain in full (rest from reference TRBV7-9 and TRBJ2-7): DTGVSQNPRHKITKRGQNVTFRCDPISEHNRLYWYRQTLGQGPEFLTYFQNEAQLEKSRLLSDRFSAERPKGSFSTLEIQRTEQGDSAMYLCASSPGGYEQYFGPGTRLTVT.

The chain uses TRBV7-2 and TRBJ2-3; TRBD2 agrees at 10 bases. The CDR3 contains 16 residues. J was trimmed by 4 bases and V by 1 base; bases with no gene match: 5. From germline, CDR1 is SGHTA and CDR2 FQGNSA. The CDR3 reads CASSLGRLAGADTQYF. The DNA of the CDR3 is TGTGCCAGCAGCTTAGGTCGTCTAGCGGGAGCAGATACGCAGTATTTT.

The rearrangement joins TRBV7-9 to TRBJ2-1; D gene ambiguous. Germline loops: CDR1 SEHNR, CDR2 FQNEAQ (reference sequence). Between the trimmed V and J ends, which lost 7 bases and 0 bases, there was a span of 13 bases. The CDR3 is made up of 15 amino acids. As DNA, the CDR3 is TGTGCCAGCAACTTGCGTACGAGCTCCTACAATGAGCAGTTCTTC. Its protein is CASNLRTSSYNEQFF.

Only one count was recorded for this clone. The chain has TRBV5-4 and TRBJ2-5; TRBD1 is a possible D gene (6 bases). The CDR3 runs to 15 residues. The V gene lost 4 bases and the J gene lost 0 bases, with 13 bases spanning the gap. Germline lookup yields CDR1 SGHNT and CDR2 YYREEE (reference sequence). The CDR3 loop is CASSPGGGNQETQYF. The CDR3 DNA reads as TGTGCCAGCAGCCCTGGGGGCGGAAACCAAGAGACCCAGTACTTC.

This chain connects TRBV6-6 to TRBJ1-5; 7 bases map to TRBD1. The CDR3 has 14 residues. The junction had 5 bases not matched to a gene; V was cut back by 6 bases and J by 3 bases. CDR1 is MNHNY and CDR2 is SVGAGI in the germline V gene (reference sequence). The CDR3 DNA follows: TGTGCCAGCAGCCGCACAGGGGACAATCAGCCCCAGCATTTT. This translates into CASSRTGDNQPQHF.

The rearrangement uses TRBV11-2 and TRBJ1-2, with D perhaps matching TRBD1 (6 bases). Between the trimmed V and J ends, which lost 5 bases and 4 bases, there was a span of 14 bases. Germline lookup yields CDR1 SGHAT and CDR2 FQNNGV. The CDR3 consists of 14 residues. The CDR3 loop is CASSLGTSFYGYTF. CDR3 DNA sequence: TGTGCCAGCAGCCTCGGGACAAGCTTCTATGGCTACACCTTC.

This chain links TRBV7-9 with TRBJ2-3; TRBD1 aligns across 11 bases. The trim removed 5 bases at V and 2 bases at J, leaving 3 bases unmatched. From germline, CDR1 is SEHNR and CDR2 FQNEAQ (reference sequence). The CDR3 is 15 residues long. The CDR3 loop reads CASSQGQGDTDTQYF. For the CDR3, the DNA is TGTGCCAGCAGCCAGGGACAGGGGGACACAGATACGCAGTATTTT.

This chain uses TRBV7-9 with TRBJ2-7; 8 nucleotides align to TRBD1. Germline V CDR1 and CDR2: SEHNR, FQNEAQ (reference sequence). The CDR3 sequence is 12 residues long. V lost 7 bases and J lost 6; bases outside the gene matches: 5. As DNA, the CDR3 is TGTGCCAGCACCCCAGGGGGCGTCGAGCAGTACTTC. Translated, it gives CASTPGGVEQYF.

The chain couples TRBV5-6 to TRBJ1-1, with a weak D call TRBD1 (6 bases). CDR3 length: 15 amino acids. Germline-derived CDR1 and CDR2 are SGHDT and YYEEEE. V was trimmed by 1 base and J by 4 bases, leaving 14 bases between them. The CDR3 region is CASSLWGLVRTEAFF. The CDR3 DNA follows: TGTGCCAGCAGCTTGTGGGGGCTGGTCCGCACTGAAGCTTTCTTT.

This clone came up once. V usage is TRBV6-5 and J usage is TRBJ2-3, with D possibly TRBD1 on 6 matching bases. CDR3 length: 15 residues. V was clipped by 6 bases and J by 0 bases, with 13 bases between them. Germline loops: CDR1 MNHEY, CDR2 SVGAGI. This chain's CDR3 is CASRATGSSTDTQYF. In nucleotides, the CDR3 is TGTGCCAGCAGAGCGACAGGATCTAGCACAGATACGCAGTATTTT.

This chain links TRBV23-1 with TRBJ1-1, with 9 bases identical to TRBD1. TRBV23-1 is known as an ORF, though its function is uncertain. The CDR3 has 15 amino acids. V trimming: 4 bases; J trimming: 2 bases; junction bases outside the gene matches: 5. The CDR3 coding sequence is TGCGCCAGCAGTCCCAACAGGGGGCGAAACACTGAAGCTTTCTTT. Protein sequence: CASSPNRGRNTEAFF.